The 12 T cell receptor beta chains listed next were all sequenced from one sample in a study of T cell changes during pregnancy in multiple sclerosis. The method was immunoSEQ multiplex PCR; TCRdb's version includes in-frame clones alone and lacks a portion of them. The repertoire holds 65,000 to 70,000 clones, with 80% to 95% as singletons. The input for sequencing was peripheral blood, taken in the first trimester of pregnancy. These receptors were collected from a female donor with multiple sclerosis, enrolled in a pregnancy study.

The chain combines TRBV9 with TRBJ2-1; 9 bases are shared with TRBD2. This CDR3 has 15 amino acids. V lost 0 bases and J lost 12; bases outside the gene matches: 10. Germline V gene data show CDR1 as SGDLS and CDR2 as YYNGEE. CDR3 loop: CASSVAERGALGQFF. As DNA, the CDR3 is TGTGCCAGCAGCGTAGCTGAGCGGGGGGCCCTGGGGCAGTTCTTC.

CDR3: CASRLGTSGQETQYF. As DNA, the CDR3 is TGTGCCAGCAGACTTGGGACTAGCGGACAAGAGACCCAGTACTTC. The gene calls are TRBV5-4 and TRBJ2-5; 11 positions match TRBD2. The CDR3 contains 15 residues. Germline V gene data show CDR1 as SGHNT and CDR2 as YYREEE (reference sequence). With 5 bases clipped from V and 2 bases from J, the junction kept 5 bases outside the gene matches.

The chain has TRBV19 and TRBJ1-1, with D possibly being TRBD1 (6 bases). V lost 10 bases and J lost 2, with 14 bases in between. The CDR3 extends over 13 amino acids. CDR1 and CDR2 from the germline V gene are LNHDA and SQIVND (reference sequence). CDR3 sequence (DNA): TGTGCCACAATCGGACAGCACAACACTGAAGCTTTCTTT. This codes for CATIGQHNTEAFF.

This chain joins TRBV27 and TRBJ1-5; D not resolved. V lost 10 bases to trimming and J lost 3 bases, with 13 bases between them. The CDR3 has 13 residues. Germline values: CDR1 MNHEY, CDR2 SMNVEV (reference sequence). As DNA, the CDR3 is TGTGCCACCTCGTGGAGGGTCAATCAGCCCCAGCATTTT. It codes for CATSWRVNQPQHF.

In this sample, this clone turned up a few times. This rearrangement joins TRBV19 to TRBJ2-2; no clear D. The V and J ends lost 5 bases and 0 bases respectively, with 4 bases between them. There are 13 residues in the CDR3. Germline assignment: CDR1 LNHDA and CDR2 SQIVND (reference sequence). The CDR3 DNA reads TGTGCCAGTAGTCCCTCGAACACCGGGGAGCTGTTTTTT. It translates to CASSPSNTGELFF.

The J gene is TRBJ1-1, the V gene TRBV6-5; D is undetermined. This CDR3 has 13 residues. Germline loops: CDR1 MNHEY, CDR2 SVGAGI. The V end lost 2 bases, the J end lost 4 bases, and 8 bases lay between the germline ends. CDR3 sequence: CASSYEGGTEAFF. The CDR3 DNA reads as TGTGCCAGCAGTTACGAGGGTGGCACTGAAGCTTTCTTT.

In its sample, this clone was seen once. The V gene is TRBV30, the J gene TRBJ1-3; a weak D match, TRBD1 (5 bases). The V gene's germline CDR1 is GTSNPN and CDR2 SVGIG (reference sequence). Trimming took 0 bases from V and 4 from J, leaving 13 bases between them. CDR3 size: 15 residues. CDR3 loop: CAWSVGQGDGNTIYF. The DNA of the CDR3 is TGTGCCTGGAGTGTAGGGCAGGGTGACGGAAACACCATATATTTT.

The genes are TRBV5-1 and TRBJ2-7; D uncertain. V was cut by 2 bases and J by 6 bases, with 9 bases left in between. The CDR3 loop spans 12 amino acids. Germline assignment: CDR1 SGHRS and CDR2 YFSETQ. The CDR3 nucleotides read TGCGCCAGCAGCTTAGAGGTAGGCGAGCAGTACTTC. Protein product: CASSLEVGEQYF.

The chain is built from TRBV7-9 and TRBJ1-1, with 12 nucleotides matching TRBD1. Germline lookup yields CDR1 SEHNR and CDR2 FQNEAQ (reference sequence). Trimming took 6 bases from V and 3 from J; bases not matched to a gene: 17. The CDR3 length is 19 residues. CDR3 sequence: CASRAGQGATYYVDTEAFF. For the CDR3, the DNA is TGTGCCAGCAGGGCGGGACAGGGGGCTACTTATTATGTGGACACTGAAGCTTTCTTT.

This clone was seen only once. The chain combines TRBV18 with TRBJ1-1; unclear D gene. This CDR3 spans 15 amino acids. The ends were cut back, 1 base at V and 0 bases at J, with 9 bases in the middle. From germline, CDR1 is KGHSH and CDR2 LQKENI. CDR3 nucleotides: TGTGCCAGCTCACCACAGCCCGGGATGAACACTGAAGCTTTCTTT. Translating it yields CASSPQPGMNTEAFF.

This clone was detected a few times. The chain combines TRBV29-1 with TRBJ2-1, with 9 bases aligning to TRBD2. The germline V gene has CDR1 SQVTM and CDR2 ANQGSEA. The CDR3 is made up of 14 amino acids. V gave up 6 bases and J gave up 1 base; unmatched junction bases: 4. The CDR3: CSVPLAGSYNEQFF. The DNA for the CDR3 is TGCAGCGTGCCGCTAGCGGGATCCTACAATGAGCAGTTCTTC.

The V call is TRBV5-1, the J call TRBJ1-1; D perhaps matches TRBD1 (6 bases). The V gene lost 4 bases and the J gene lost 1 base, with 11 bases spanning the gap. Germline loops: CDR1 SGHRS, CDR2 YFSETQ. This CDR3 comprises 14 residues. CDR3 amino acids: CASSLGQRNTEAFF. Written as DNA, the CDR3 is TGCGCCAGCAGCCTCGGACAGAGGAACACTGAAGCTTTCTTT.